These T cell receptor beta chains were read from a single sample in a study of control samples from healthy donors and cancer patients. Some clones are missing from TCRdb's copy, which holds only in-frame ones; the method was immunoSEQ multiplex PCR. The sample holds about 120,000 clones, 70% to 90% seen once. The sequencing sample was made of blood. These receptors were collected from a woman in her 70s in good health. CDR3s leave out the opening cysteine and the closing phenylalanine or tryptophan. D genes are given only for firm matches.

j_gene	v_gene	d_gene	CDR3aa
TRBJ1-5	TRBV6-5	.	ASSYAPINQPQH
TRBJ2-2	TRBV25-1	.	ASSQTNTGELF
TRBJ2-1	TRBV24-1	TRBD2	ATSVRAGDYNEQF
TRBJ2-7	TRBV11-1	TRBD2	ASSSKGGGYEQY
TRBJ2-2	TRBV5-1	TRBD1	ASSLDGTGGTGELF
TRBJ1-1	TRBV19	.	ASSTGGARSNTEAF
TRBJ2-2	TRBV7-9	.	ASSPPGTNTGELF
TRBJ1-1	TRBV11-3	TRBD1	ASSPGQGRDTEAF
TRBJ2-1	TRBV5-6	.	ASSLGWGDYNEQF
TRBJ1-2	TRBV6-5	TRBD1	ASSFTATGGYGYT
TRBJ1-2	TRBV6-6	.	ASSYSIAGNYGYT
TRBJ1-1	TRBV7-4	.	ASSLPPGPTEAF
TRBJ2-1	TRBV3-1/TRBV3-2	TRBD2	ASSQGLAGGTNEQF
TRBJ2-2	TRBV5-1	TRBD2	ASSFLAGENTGELF
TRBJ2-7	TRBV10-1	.	ASSERGGPGVEQY
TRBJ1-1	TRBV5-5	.	ASSFGANTEAF
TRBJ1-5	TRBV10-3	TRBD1	AISPGGADQPQH
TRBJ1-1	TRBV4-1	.	ASSPEGVNTEAF
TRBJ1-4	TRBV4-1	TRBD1	ASREQQGAPNEKLF
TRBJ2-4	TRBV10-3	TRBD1	AISESPTGGTKNIQY
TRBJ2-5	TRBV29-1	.	SGGRVETQY
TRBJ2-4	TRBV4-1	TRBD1	ASSLGQGLAKNIQY
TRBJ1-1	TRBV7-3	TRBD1	ASSLNWDSTEAF
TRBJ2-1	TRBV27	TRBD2	ASSLREVRGGEQF
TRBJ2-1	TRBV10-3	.	AISESTLGVENEQF
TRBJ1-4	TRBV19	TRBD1	ASSIVRTGGNEKLF
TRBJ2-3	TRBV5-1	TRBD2	ASRTGTSGDSDTQY
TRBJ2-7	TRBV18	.	ASSPRSGEQY
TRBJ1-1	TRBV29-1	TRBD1	SVEERDRGQAF